This T cell receptor beta chain was sequenced during a study of CD8 T cells in ankylosing spondylitis. Study-level points and caveats: Ankylosing spondylitis blood seemed to carry a telltale TCR beta motif made of several highly homologous variants. Disease-linked clones had a CD8+ phenotype and relatively low frequency in peripheral blood.

Only a few counts were recorded for this clonotype. Antigen: not known. At one of its ends the junction is not consistent with the germline gene, which may arise from a read error. There are 13 residues in the CDR3. With molecular barcodes, quantitative 5'-RACE was used to make the TCR beta libraries. MiXCR, run by TCRdb on the 5' RACE reads, gives a single entry per CDR3 protein. The sample includes a few hundred thousand distinct CDR3 sequences, under 25% of them seen just once. The sample comprised blood, either unsorted or a sorted T cell fraction (not recorded which). The chain carries TRBV12-3 or TRBV12-4 and TRBJ1-4; D unresolved. The source is a male donor with ankylosing spondylitis. CDR3 region: CASRDPVNEKLFF. CDR3 DNA: TGTGCCAGCAGAGACCCGGTAAATGAAAAGCTGTTTTTT.